This T cell receptor (beta chain) emerged from a study of T-cell reconstitution after alpha-beta-depleted transplantation in children (TCRdb year 2016). A note on the overall study: Using TCR repertoire profiling, the study followed T-cell immune reconstitution in a quantitative way in children after TCRalphabeta/CD19-depleted allogeneic hematopoietic cell transplantation.

This clonotype was seen ten or more times. Its antigen target is currently unknown. No qualities accompany the bases; no much larger clone lies one base away. The library was generated by PCR. The sequencer listed for this sample is Illumina HiSeq 2500. TCR library preparation used molecular barcoding, with unique molecular identifiers applied to normalize quantification of the TCRbeta repertoire. TCRdb reworked the public reads: Q25 trimming with fastp, MiXCR clone assembly, productive beta chains retained. Rows with a matching CDR3 protein are joined into one entry that keeps the most common DNA and genes. The sample contains roughly 220,000 distinct CDR3 sequences, 7.5% to 9.5% of them found a single time. 35% of the sample belongs to the ten largest clones. The meaning of the sample's treatment or condition label: allogeneic hematopoietic cell transplantation with graft depleted of TCRalphabeta T cells and CD19 B cells. The transplant recipients were children given TCRalphabeta/CD19-depleted allogeneic hematopoietic cell grafts.

What the work shows at the level of the full study, not this receptor alone: About two months after transplant, the apparently early recovery of alphabetaT-cell counts reportedly depended on just several hundred clones that had expanded rapidly and came from non-depleted graft cells. In some patients, high TCRbeta diversity at day 60 was attributed to recipient T cells and intrathymic progenitors that had survived conditioning. Over subsequent months, a decline in hyperexpanded clone frequencies was noted, and after one year, T-cell counts and TCRbeta diversity were mostly ascribed to newly produced T cells.

Spanning cysteine to phenylalanine, the CDR3 consists of 15 amino acids. Only the CDR3 DNA is retained, 45 bases long and in frame from the first base. Trimming takes 4 bases off V and 4 bases off J; junction bases not matched to a gene: 10. From a lookup of the germline V gene, CDR1 and CDR2 are SGHRS and YFSETQ. The sequence came from a male patient aged 2-15 years who had a stem cell transplant for acute myeloid leukemia, so the T cells may come from the graft donor. Here the sequenced sample was PBMCs, mostly from graft donor cells, taken 360 days after TCRalphabeta/CD19-depleted stem cell transplant. The chain couples TRBV5-1 to TRBJ2-5, and 7 junctional nucleotides match TRBD1. For the CDR3, the sequence is CASSVRQGSGETQYF. The DNA sequence is TGCGCCAGCAGCGTTCGACAGGGTTCGGGAGAGACCCAGTACTTC.